The sequence of this T cell receptor beta chain was determined in a study of Graves' ophthalmopathy and Graves' hyperthyroidism. Findings and caveats of the study: The model's prediction of ophthalmopathy progression had roughly 71% sensitivity and roughly 72% specificity.

This clonotype was counted ten times or more. Its matching antigen is unknown. The CDR3 extends over 16 amino acids. Germline V lookup: CDR1 SGHTA, CDR2 FQGTGA. V was pared by 1 base and J by 10 bases, with 6 bases of the junction left unmatched. RNA transcripts yielded amplified TCR beta CDR3 regions. The authors performed first-round RT-PCR with HTBI primers and then a second-round multiplex PCR. From the multiplex PCR reads, TCRdb called clonotypes with MiXCR, one entry per CDR3 protein. The sample holds 40,000 to 45,000 distinct CDR3 sequences, approximately 52% seen once. The J gene is TRBJ1-6, the V gene TRBV7-3, with 11 positions matching TRBD1. Sequenced material: peripheral blood. The sequence was obtained from an adult man with Graves' ophthalmopathy. Here the CDR3 reads CASSLKAGTGGSPLHF. The CDR3 DNA reads TGTGCCAGCAGCTTAAAGGCCGGGACAGGGGGATCACCCCTCCACTTT. The whole variable domain, remainder taken from reference TRBV7-3 and TRBJ1-6, is GAGVSQTPSNKVTEKGKYVELRCDPISGHTALYWYRQSLGQGPEFLIYFQGTGAADDSGLPNDRFFAVRPEGSVSTLKIQRTERGDSAVYLCASSLKAGTGGSPLHFGNGTRLTVT.